This TCR beta chain was identified in a study of T cells in Graves' hyperthyroidism and ophthalmopathy. Whole-study findings and limits: In blood, most of the thyroid clonotypes expanded above 0.001 were also present.

This clonotype appeared many times. As yet, its antigen is unknown. Diagnoses used clinical symptoms, serum thyroxine and TRAb, thyroid ultrasound and orbital computed tomography. The TCR beta CDR3 regions underwent amplification using RNA transcripts as the source. Initially, a first-round RT-PCR of the TCR CDR3 employed the HTBI primer set. TCRdb fed the multiplex PCR reads into MiXCR, producing one record per CDR3 protein. Among about 570,000 distinct CDR3 sequences, approximately 15% were seen once, and the ten largest hold more than 11%. Trimming removed 4 bases from V and 7 bases from J, with 17 bases in between. The V gene's germline CDR1 is LGHDT and CDR2 YNNKEL (reference sequence). The CDR3 length is 15 residues.

The receptor was derived from a woman in her forties with Graves' hyperthyroidism. This rearrangement joins TRBV3-1 to TRBJ2-1; possibly TRBD1 or TRBD2 for D (5 bases each). Sequencing was done on a sample of blood. CDR3 in amino acids: CASSRRGELKNEQFF. The DNA of the CDR3 is TGTGCCAGCAGCCGGAGAGGGGAGTTGAAAAATGAGCAGTTCTTC.